Below, 10 T cell receptor beta chains from the same sample are listed, as sequenced in a study of OX40 agonist ivuxolimab in advanced cancers. TCRdb's table, derived via immunoSEQ multiplex PCR, lists solely in-frame clones and lacks some. Of approximately 40,000 clones in the sample, 70% to 90% were seen once. The sample was CD4+ or CD8+ T cells sorted from blood, taken in a trial of the OX40 agonist ivuxolimab. The receptors derive from an adult with an advanced solid tumor such as melanoma, head and neck, liver or kidney cancer.

This clone was counted a single time. This chain links TRBV6-6 with TRBJ2-1; D gene ambiguous. The germline gives CDR1 MNHNY, CDR2 SVGAGI (reference sequence). There are 8 residues in the CDR3. V lost 6 bases to trimming and J lost 10 bases, with 1 base between them. The CDR3 loop is CASSEQFF. The CDR3 DNA reads as TGTGCCAGCAGCGAGCAGTTCTTC.

This chain connects TRBV10-3 to TRBJ2-5; 9 positions match TRBD1. J lost 5 bases, V lost 5 bases, and 12 bases had no gene match. Germline loops: CDR1 ENHRY, CDR2 SYGVKD. The CDR3 is 16 residues long. CDR3 amino acids: CAISPGTGRTGETQYF. In DNA form, the CDR3 reads TGTGCCATCAGTCCCGGGACAGGGAGGACAGGGGAGACCCAGTACTTC.

The chain carries TRBV28 and TRBJ2-7; no clear D. V was trimmed by 6 bases and J by 9 bases, leaving 15 bases between them. From germline, CDR1 is MDHEN and CDR2 SYDVKM. CDR3 size: 12 residues. As DNA, the CDR3 is TGTGCCAGCAGCCCGCAGAATGCGAGGCAGTACTTC. Translating it yields CASSPQNARQYF.

This chain joins TRBV11-2 and TRBJ2-7; no firm D call. The V gene's germline CDR1 is SGHAT and CDR2 FQNNGV. The CDR3 consists of 11 residues. The V gene lost 3 bases and the J gene lost 7 bases, with 7 bases spanning the gap. Written as DNA, the CDR3 is TGTGCCAGCAGCTTCCGCTGGGAGCAGTACTTC. It is translated as CASSFRWEQYF.

This clone was detected only once. The rearrangement uses TRBV7-9 and TRBJ2-5; TRBD2 matches 7 bases. CDR1 and CDR2 from the germline V gene are SEHNR and FQNEAQ (reference sequence). The CDR3 spans 15 residues. With V trimmed by 7 bases and J by 2 bases, 10 bases remained unmatched. The CDR3 coding sequence is TGTGCCAGCATCGGGGGGAGGGCTCATCAAGAGACCCAGTACTTC. It translates to CASIGGRAHQETQYF.

This sequence joins TRBV14 and TRBJ2-2; D ambiguous. Germline V gives CDR1 SGHDN, CDR2 FVKESK. This CDR3 contains 12 residues. V was trimmed by 2 bases and J by 8 bases, leaving 6 bases between them. CDR3 sequence (DNA): TGTGCCAGCAGCCAAAATTCGGGGGAGCTGTTTTTT. This codes for CASSQNSGELFF.

CDR3 coding DNA: TGTGCCTGGAGTGTACACAGCGCTAATGAAAAACTGTTTTTT. This translates into CAWSVHSANEKLFF. The genes are TRBV30 and TRBJ1-4; D remains ambiguous. From germline, CDR1 is GTSNPN and CDR2 SVGIG (reference sequence). The CDR3 consists of 14 residues. V was clipped by 0 bases and J by 3 bases, with 8 bases between them.

The chain carries TRBV7-3 and TRBJ2-6, with D possibly being TRBD1 (6 bases). Trimming stripped 7 bases from V and 2 bases from J, with 9 bases between. Germline V gene lookup returns CDR1 SGHTA and CDR2 FQGTGA. The length of the CDR3 is 14 residues. DNA for the CDR3: TGTGCCAGCACCCACAGGGCTGGGGCCAACGTCCTGACTTTC. Translated, it gives CASTHRAGANVLTF.

The chain recombines TRBV28 with TRBJ2-1; perhaps TRBD2 as D (6 bases). The CDR3 runs to 12 residues. The germline V and J ends were trimmed by 2 bases and 10 bases, with 9 bases remaining between them. Germline-derived CDR1 and CDR2 are MDHEN and SYDVKM. In DNA form, the CDR3 reads TGTGCCAGCAGTTTAGGGGCGGGGGAGCAGTTCTTC. As protein: CASSLGAGEQFF.

The rearrangement uses TRBV6-6 and TRBJ1-1; 8 bases align to TRBD1. V trimming: 4 bases; J trimming: 8 bases; junction bases outside the gene matches: 6. The CDR3 length is 13 residues. CDR1 is MNHNY, CDR2 SVGAGI, per germline (reference sequence). The CDR3 bases are TGTGCCAGCAGTTCCACGACAGGGGTGGAAGCTTTCTTT. Encoded protein: CASSSTTGVEAFF.